Below, 18 T cell receptor beta chains from the same sample are listed, as sequenced in a study of CD8+CD57+ T cells in acquired aplastic anemia. CDR3 and TCR beta VDJ profiling relied on a genomic DNA template. TCRdb re-called the reads with MiXCR, one entry per CDR3 protein. The table lists approximately 260,000 distinct CDR3 sequences, 82% of them singletons. The sequenced patients had an expansion of CD8+CD57+ cells seen by flow cytometry. Source material: sorted CD4+, CD8+, or CD8+CD57+ T cells (not recorded which) from PBMCs. The receptors derive from a human donor with aplastic anemia.

In the case of this clonotype: As the CDR3 is not closed by the conserved phenylalanine or tryptophan, this likely results from a read error. The DNA is left out, because the CDR3 cannot be placed on it with certainty; the CDR3 is given as TCRdb lists it. This chain joins TRBV7-3 and TRBJ2-3; TRBD1 was called by the table and not checked on the DNA. The CDR3 adds up to 13 amino acids, both ends counted. Germline V gene data show CDR1 as SGHTA and CDR2 as FQGTGA. The CDR3 here is CASSSSGGNTEYL.

The chain couples TRBV7-3 to TRBJ2-3; no clear D. CDR3 length: 14 residues. Germline values: CDR1 SGHTA, CDR2 FQGTGA. V gave up 2 bases and J gave up 6 bases, with 12 bases separating them. The CDR3 region is CASSLAARTDTQYF. The CDR3 DNA is TGTGCCAGCAGCTTAGCCGCACGTACCGATACGCAGTATTTT.

Concerning this clonotype: This may be a read error, as it is one base from a much larger clone. The chain links TRBV7-8 to TRBJ2-7; D may be TRBD2 (6 bases). The CDR3 sequence is 18 residues long. Germline V CDR1 and CDR2: SGHVS, FQNEAQ. The CDR3 DNA follows: TGTGCCAGCAGCTTAGCGGGAGGCCGCGATACGCAGTATTACGAGCGGTACGTC. It specifies CASSLAGGRDTQYYERYV.

A word on this clonotype: Since no conserved phenylalanine or tryptophan closes the CDR3, a read error is the likely cause. The chain couples TRBV7-2 to TRBJ2-3; D not certain. The J call may be wrong; the DNA end is better matched by TRBJ1-5. Germline assignment: CDR1 SGHTA and CDR2 FQGNSA. The CDR3 contains 13 residues. Here the CDR3 reads CASGFAGADAQHY. CDR3 nucleotide sequence: TGTGCCAGCGGCTTCGCGGGAGCAGACGCGCAGCATTAT.

This clonotype was recorded a few times. The chain employs TRBV7-9 and TRBJ1-1; possible D gene TRBD1, 6 bases. The length of the CDR3 is 15 residues. Trimming shortened V by 2 bases and J by 7 bases, and 17 bases separated the two germline ends. Germline loops: CDR1 SEHNR, CDR2 FQNEAQ (reference sequence). The CDR3 spells CASSLHRTGGSEAFF. Here the CDR3 DNA reads TGTGCCAGCAGCTTACATCGGACCGGGGGCAGTGAAGCTTTCTTT.

This rearrangement joins TRBV12-3 or TRBV12-4 to TRBJ2-7; D may be TRBD1 (6 bases). V lost 5 bases and J lost 5, with 16 bases in between. This CDR3 is 14 amino acids long. CDR3 amino acids: CASSPETGVDEQYF. CDR3 DNA: TGTGCCAGCAGTCCAGAGACAGGAGTTGACGAGCAGTACTTC.

This clonotype was seen more than once but under ten times. This chain uses TRBV7-8 with TRBJ2-1; possible D gene TRBD1, 6 bases. There are 13 residues in the CDR3. CDR1 is SGHVS, CDR2 FQNEAQ, per germline. Trimming pared 4 bases from V and 7 bases from J, leaving 11 bases between. The CDR3 nucleotides are TGTGCCAGCAGCTCCAACAGGGTTAATGAGCAGTTCTTC. Its protein product is CASSSNRVNEQFF. The full variable domain, with the rest looked up from reference TRBV7-8 and TRBJ2-1, is GAGVSQSPRYKVAKRGQDVALRCDPISGHVSLFWYQQALGQGPEFLTYFQNEAQLDKSGLPSDRFFAERPEGSVSTLKIQRTQQEDSAVYLCASSSNRVNEQFFGPGTRLTVL.

CDR3 loop: CASSSSDSGSKRPDTQYF. The CDR3 region has the DNA TGTGCCAGCAGCTCTTCAGATTCGGGCAGCAAGAGACCCGATACGCAGTATTTT. V gene TRBV7-3 combines with J gene TRBJ2-3; D gene uncertain. The V and J ends lost 4 bases and 6 bases respectively, with 26 bases between them. The CDR3 has 18 residues. In germline, CDR1 is SGHTA, CDR2 FQGTGA.

The chain has TRBV19 and TRBJ2-7, with TRBD2 as a possible D gene (6 bases). Germline loops: CDR1 LNHDA, CDR2 SQIVND (reference sequence). The CDR3 is 18 residues long. The CDR3 DNA reads TGTGCCAGTAGTTTTCTTCCAGACGGGGGAGCCGTTTCCTACGAACAGTACGTC. It is translated as CASSFLPDGGAVSYEQYV.

The V gene is TRBV15, the J gene TRBJ2-1, with D perhaps TRBD2 (6 bases). V was clipped by 6 bases and J by 8 bases, with 14 bases between them. The germline V gene encodes CDR1 LNHNV and CDR2 YYDKDF (reference sequence). This CDR3 spans 13 amino acids. CDR3 amino acids: CATSNGRIHEQFF. CDR3 nucleotides: TGTGCCACCAGTAATGGGAGGATCCATGAGCAGTTCTTC.

V gene TRBV25-1 combines with J gene TRBJ2-1; 10 bases agree with TRBD2. J was trimmed by 11 bases and V by 4 bases; bases with no gene match: 11. CDR3 length: 15 residues. Per germline, CDR1 MGHDK and CDR2 SYGVNS. The CDR3 is CASSALAGAGDKQFF. CDR3 nucleotide sequence: TGTGCCAGCAGTGCCCTAGCGGGAGCGGGTGATAAGCAGTTCTTC.

Of note for this clonotype: This likely comes from a read error, as the CDR3 has no conserved phenylalanine or tryptophan at its end. Because the CDR3's place on the DNA is in doubt, the DNA is left out and the CDR3 is given as listed by TCRdb. The chain couples TRBV9 to TRBJ2-3. The CDR3 numbers 13 amino acids, ends counted. CDR1 is SGDLS and CDR2 is YYNGEE in the germline V gene. This CDR3 reads CASSDGTDTQQFV.

V and J are TRBV25-1 and TRBJ2-1, with 11 positions matching TRBD2. V shed 5 bases and J 9 bases; nucleotides not matched to a gene: 0. The CDR3 contains 12 residues. Germline values: CDR1 MGHDK, CDR2 SYGVNS. CDR3: CASSTSGGEQFF. The DNA for the CDR3 is TGTGCCAGCAGTACTAGCGGGGGTGAGCAGTTCTTC.

The chain uses TRBV7-9 and TRBJ2-3; D unclear. V dropped 1 base and J dropped 4 bases, with 9 bases sitting between them. CDR3 length equals 14 residues. Per germline, CDR1 SEHNR and CDR2 FQNEAQ (reference sequence). The CDR3 reads CASSLVLSADTQYF. DNA of the CDR3: TGTGCCAGCAGCTTAGTTTTGAGTGCAGATACGCAGTATTTT.

This clonotype was found a few times. DNA for the CDR3: TGCAGTGCTAGAGATGGGGACAGGGACACGCAGTATTTT. This encodes CSARDGDRDTQYF. The V call is TRBV20-1, the J call TRBJ2-3; TRBD1 agrees at 9 bases. V dropped 0 bases and J dropped 9; count of bases not matched to a gene: 4. Germline loops: CDR1 DFQATT, CDR2 SNEGSKA (reference sequence). The length of the CDR3 is 13 residues.

This clonotype was seen more than once but under ten times. Mismatch with germline at one junction end may stem from a read error. The V call is TRBV7-9, the J call TRBJ2-3, with D possibly matching TRBD1 (5 bases). The germline V gene has CDR1 SEHNR and CDR2 FQNEAQ (reference sequence). CDR3 size: 13 residues. The chain's CDR3 is CASGDGRTGTQYF. The DNA of the CDR3 is TGTGCCAGCGGCGACGGAAGAACAGGTACGCAGTATTTT.

CDR3: CSVSDRKAYNEQFF. The CDR3 DNA is TGCAGTGTCTCGGACAGAAAAGCATACAATGAGCAGTTCTTC. The gene calls are TRBV20-1 and TRBJ2-1, with D possibly matching TRBD1 (6 bases). The CDR3 consists of 14 residues. The germline V gene has CDR1 DFQATT and CDR2 SNEGSKA (reference sequence). Between the trimmed V and J ends, which lost 7 bases and 4 bases, there was a span of 17 bases.

This chain uses TRBV7-3 with TRBJ2-5; 11 nucleotides agree with TRBD1. V lost 8 bases and J lost 4; bases outside the gene matches: 6. The germline CDR1 and CDR2 sequences are SGHTA and FQGTGA. The CDR3 extends over 14 amino acids. The DNA of the CDR3 is TGTGCCAGCGGGCGGACAGGGGGCGCAGAGACCCAGTACTTC. Protein: CASGRTGGAETQYF.